The 22 T cell receptor beta chains below all came from one sample that was sequenced in a study of cytomegalovirus exposure and HLA in healthy donors. Vbeta (60) and Jbeta (13) primers were used in the PCR. Clones were read by immunoSEQ multiplex PCR, and TCRdb kept only the in-frame ones, dropping some. The sample has roughly 120,000 clones; about 70% are singletons. Source material: PBMCs. These receptors originate from a woman aged 60-75 years in good health and CMV-seropositive.

The chain employs TRBV19 and TRBJ1-5; TRBD1 is a possible D gene (6 bases). V was pared by 3 bases and J by 0 bases, with 15 bases between. The CDR3 contains 17 residues. The germline CDR1 and CDR2 sequences are LNHDA and SQIVND (reference sequence). The CDR3 coding sequence is TGTGCCAGTAGTATCGGGGGGCTGGGTATTAGCAATCAGCCCCAGCATTTT. Protein sequence: CASSIGGLGISNQPQHF. The entire variable domain, with the rest obtained from reference TRBV19 and TRBJ1-5, is as follows: DGGITQSPKYLFRKEGQNVTLSCEQNLNHDAMYWYRQDPGQGLRLIYYSQIVNDFQKGDIAEGYSVSREKKESFPLTVTSAQKNPTAFYLCASSIGGLGISNQPQHFGDGTRLSIL.

V and J are TRBV27 and TRBJ2-2; weak D call: TRBD2 (5 bases). From germline, CDR1 is MNHEY and CDR2 SMNVEV (reference sequence). Trimming left V 5 bases short and J 6 bases short, with 13 bases between. The CDR3 contains 14 residues. The CDR3 bases are TGTGCCAGCAGTGAAATAGAGGGTCCCGGGGAGCTGTTTTTT. Its protein is CASSEIEGPGELFF.

The chain joins TRBV15 to TRBJ2-1, with 9 bases aligning to TRBD2. The CDR3 extends over 17 amino acids. Germline V lookup: CDR1 LNHNV, CDR2 YYDKDF (reference sequence). Losses at the gene ends were 0 bases for V and 6 bases for J; bases not matched to a gene: 9. The CDR3: CATSRDLLAGVGNEQFF. CDR3 bases: TGTGCCACCAGCAGAGATTTGTTAGCGGGAGTGGGCAATGAGCAGTTCTTC.

Only one count was recorded for this clone. This chain links TRBV6-5 with TRBJ2-5; D might be TRBD2 (6 bases). This CDR3 has 13 residues. Germline CDR1 reads MNHEY; CDR2 reads SVGAGI. V lost 2 bases to trimming and J lost 7 bases, with 11 bases between them. In DNA form, the CDR3 reads TGTGCCAGCAGTTACGGGACTCCCGTGACCCAGTACTTC. This sequence encodes CASSYGTPVTQYF.

The chain uses TRBV7-9 and TRBJ1-1; 8 bases align to TRBD1. J was trimmed by 1 base and V by 5 bases; bases with no gene match: 9. The CDR3 consists of 16 residues. Per germline, CDR1 SEHNR and CDR2 FQNEAQ (reference sequence). The CDR3 coding sequence is TGTGCCAGCAGCCAAACCAGCAGGGGGCCGAACACTGAAGCTTTCTTT. Protein: CASSQTSRGPNTEAFF.

DNA of the CDR3: TGCGCCAGCAGCTCGGGACAGTTCGGGGTGGGGCAGTACTTC. This codes for CASSSGQFGVGQYF. The chain uses TRBV5-1 and TRBJ2-7; 7 bases line up with TRBD1. CDR3 length: 14 amino acids. Trimming took 3 bases from V and 9 from J; bases not matched to a gene: 12. Germline CDR1 reads SGHRS; CDR2 reads YFSETQ.

The genes are TRBV19 and TRBJ1-2; D is unclear. The germline V gene has CDR1 LNHDA and CDR2 SQIVND (reference sequence). The V gene lost 3 bases and the J gene lost 5 bases, with 13 bases spanning the gap. CDR3 length equals 14 residues. CDR3 in DNA: TGTGCCAGTAGTATTCCACGACTGGATTATGGCTACACCTTC. It translates to CASSIPRLDYGYTF.

Notes on this clone: This CDR3 is also generated by other DNA sequences in the sample. J is TRBJ2-3 and V is TRBV7-8; no firm D call. Germline CDR1 SGHVS, CDR2 FQNEAQ. The CDR3 contains 13 residues. Trimming removed 2 bases from V and 1 base from J, with 4 bases in between. CDR3: CASSLPGTDTQYF. The CDR3 nucleotides read TGTGCCAGCAGCTTACCCGGCACAGATACGCAGTATTTT.

The J gene is TRBJ1-1, the V gene TRBV5-1; D not certain. Germline V gene lookup returns CDR1 SGHRS and CDR2 YFSETQ. CDR3 length: 15 residues. The ends were cut back, 0 bases at V and 0 bases at J, with 9 bases in the middle. The CDR3 here is CASSLETIMNTEAFF. The CDR3 region has the DNA TGCGCCAGCAGCTTGGAGACAATCATGAACACTGAAGCTTTCTTT.

The chain carries TRBV6-1 and TRBJ1-2; no reliable D call. The CDR3 loop spans 13 amino acids. V shed 0 bases and J shed 8 bases, with 10 bases lying between them. The germline CDR1 and CDR2 sequences are MNHNS and SASEGT. CDR3 bases: TGTGCCAGCAGTGAAGCAAGAGGAATGGGCTACACCTTC. Protein: CASSEARGMGYTF.

This clone was seen a single time. The CDR3 protein is CASQRQDYEQYF. In DNA form, the CDR3 reads TGTGCCAGCCAAAGACAGGACTACGAGCAGTACTTC. V usage is TRBV2 and J usage is TRBJ2-7; a possible D gene is TRBD1 (6 bases). Germline V gene sequence: CDR1 SNHLY, CDR2 FYNNEI. The CDR3 covers 12 residues. V was trimmed by 8 bases and J by 3 bases, leaving 11 bases between them.

This clone turned up a few times. The CDR3 DNA follows: TGTGCCAGCAGCTTAATGGGACAGGGAGACGAGCAGTACTTC. It specifies CASSLMGQGDEQYF. The chain carries TRBV7-3 and TRBJ2-7, with 9 bases aligning to TRBD1. CDR3 length equals 14 residues. V trimming: 1 base; J trimming: 5 bases; junction bases outside the gene matches: 3. Germline CDR1 reads SGHTA; CDR2 reads FQGTGA.

V and J are TRBV7-3 and TRBJ1-3; a possible D gene is TRBD1 (5 bases). The CDR3 is made up of 14 amino acids. Trimming stripped 5 bases from V and 6 bases from J, with 14 bases between. Germline CDR1 and CDR2: SGHTA and FQGTGA. CDR3 residues: CASSKVGGANTIYF. The CDR3, as DNA: TGTGCCAGCAGCAAGGTCGGGGGAGCAAACACCATATATTTT.

The gene calls are TRBV2 and TRBJ2-3, with 11 bases identical to TRBD2. Trimming at V came to 4 bases and at J to 2 bases, leaving 2 bases not matched to a gene. Germline assignment: CDR1 SNHLY and CDR2 FYNNEI. The CDR3 consists of 15 residues. CDR3 in DNA: TGTGCCAGCAGTGGACTAGCGGGAAACACAGATACGCAGTATTTT. This codes for CASSGLAGNTDTQYF.

J is TRBJ1-4 and V is TRBV5-1; D gene ambiguous. V shed 0 bases and J shed 0 bases, with 6 bases lying between them. CDR1 is SGHRS, CDR2 YFSETQ, per germline. The CDR3 extends over 15 amino acids. This chain's CDR3 is CASSLEAATNEKLFF. The CDR3 DNA follows: TGCGCCAGCAGCTTGGAAGCGGCAACTAATGAAAAACTGTTTTTT.

The V and J genes are TRBV11-2 and TRBJ2-7; D gene unclear. The CDR3 extends over 14 amino acids. CDR1 is SGHAT and CDR2 is FQNNGV in the germline V gene. Trimming left V 0 bases short and J 4 bases short, with 10 bases between. In DNA, the CDR3 is TGTGCCAGCAGCTTAGATCATAATCGGTACGAGCAGTACTTC. Its protein product is CASSLDHNRYEQYF.

The chain has TRBV6-5 and TRBJ2-4; possibly TRBD1 for D (5 bases). The length of the CDR3 is 14 residues. Germline-derived CDR1 and CDR2 are MNHEY and SVGAGI. Deletions cut 2 bases from V and 1 base from J, with 6 bases between. CDR3 sequence: CASSYPGAKNIQYF. CDR3 bases: TGTGCCAGCAGTTACCCAGGGGCCAAAAACATTCAGTACTTC.

The chain uses TRBV19 and TRBJ2-5; 7 bases are shared with TRBD1. The CDR3 consists of 16 residues. The germline gives CDR1 LNHDA, CDR2 SQIVND (reference sequence). V trimming: 7 bases; J trimming: 5 bases; junction bases outside the gene matches: 16. The CDR3 loop is CASKRETGSGVETQYF. The CDR3 coding sequence is TGTGCCAGTAAGAGGGAGACAGGGTCCGGGGTGGAGACCCAGTACTTC.

This chain joins TRBV7-9 and TRBJ2-6, with a weak D call TRBD2 (5 bases). CDR3 length: 15 residues. Trimming cost V 7 bases and J 2 bases, with 12 bases left between them. CDR1 is SEHNR, CDR2 FQNEAQ, per germline (reference sequence). CDR3 sequence: CASIPRVPGANVLTF. CDR3 coding DNA: TGTGCCAGCATCCCGAGGGTGCCTGGGGCCAACGTCCTGACTTTC.

The DNA for the CDR3 is TGTGCCATCGGACTAGCGGGAGTTGAGCAGTTCTTC. Its translation is CAIGLAGVEQFF. The V gene is TRBV6-5, the J gene TRBJ2-1; 13 bases agree with TRBD2. Germline V gives CDR1 MNHEY, CDR2 SVGAGI. Germline trimming cut 10 bases from V and 9 bases from J; bases unmatched to any gene: 3. The CDR3 length is 12 residues.

This clone appeared once. CDR3 in DNA: TGTGCCAGCAGCTTGGGGACAGGGAATTACGAGCAGTACTTC. Protein product: CASSLGTGNYEQYF. This sequence joins TRBV7-3 and TRBJ2-7; 9 bases map to TRBD1. J was trimmed by 4 bases and V by 3 bases; bases with no gene match: 4. This CDR3 spans 14 amino acids. Germline V lookup: CDR1 SGHTA, CDR2 FQGTGA.

The chain couples TRBV5-4 to TRBJ2-3; the D gene is possibly TRBD1 (7 bases). Germline loops: CDR1 SGHNT, CDR2 YYREEE (reference sequence). The CDR3 covers 15 residues. Between the trimmed V and J ends, which lost 1 base and 4 bases, there was a span of 13 bases. The CDR3, as DNA: TGTGCCAGCAGCTTGCGACAGGGAGGAGCAGATACGCAGTATTTT. Encoded protein: CASSLRQGGADTQYF.